This T cell receptor (beta chain) was captured by sequencing in a study of identical twins. This clonotype was seen many times. Its antigen is still unknown. TCRdb recomputed calls from the 5' RACE reads with MiXCR, one row per CDR3 protein. Among about 690,000 distinct CDR3 sequences listed, approximately 6% were seen once. The study's findings and limits: A lower insertion count was a feature of abundant cord blood beta clonotypes, with no such feature in memory repertoires.

Sequenced input: naive T cells sorted from blood. The clonotype originates from a young man in good health.

The CDR3 sequence: CSVGFSTGTMNTEAFF. In nucleotides, the CDR3 is TGCAGCGTTGGATTTTCGACAGGAACTATGAACACTGAAGCTTTCTTT. J is TRBJ1-1 and V is TRBV29-1; D might be TRBD1 (6 bases). Germline CDR1 and CDR2: SQVTM and ANQGSEA. CDR3 length: 16 residues. Trimming left V 4 bases short and J 0 bases short, with 18 bases between. Looking up the rest from reference TRBV29-1 and TRBJ1-1 gives the full variable domain: SAVISQKPSRDICQRGTSLTIQCQVDSQVTMMFWYRQQPGQSLTLIATANQGSEATYESGFVIDKFPISRPNLTFSTLTVSNMSPEDSSIYLCSVGFSTGTMNTEAFFGQGTRLTVV.